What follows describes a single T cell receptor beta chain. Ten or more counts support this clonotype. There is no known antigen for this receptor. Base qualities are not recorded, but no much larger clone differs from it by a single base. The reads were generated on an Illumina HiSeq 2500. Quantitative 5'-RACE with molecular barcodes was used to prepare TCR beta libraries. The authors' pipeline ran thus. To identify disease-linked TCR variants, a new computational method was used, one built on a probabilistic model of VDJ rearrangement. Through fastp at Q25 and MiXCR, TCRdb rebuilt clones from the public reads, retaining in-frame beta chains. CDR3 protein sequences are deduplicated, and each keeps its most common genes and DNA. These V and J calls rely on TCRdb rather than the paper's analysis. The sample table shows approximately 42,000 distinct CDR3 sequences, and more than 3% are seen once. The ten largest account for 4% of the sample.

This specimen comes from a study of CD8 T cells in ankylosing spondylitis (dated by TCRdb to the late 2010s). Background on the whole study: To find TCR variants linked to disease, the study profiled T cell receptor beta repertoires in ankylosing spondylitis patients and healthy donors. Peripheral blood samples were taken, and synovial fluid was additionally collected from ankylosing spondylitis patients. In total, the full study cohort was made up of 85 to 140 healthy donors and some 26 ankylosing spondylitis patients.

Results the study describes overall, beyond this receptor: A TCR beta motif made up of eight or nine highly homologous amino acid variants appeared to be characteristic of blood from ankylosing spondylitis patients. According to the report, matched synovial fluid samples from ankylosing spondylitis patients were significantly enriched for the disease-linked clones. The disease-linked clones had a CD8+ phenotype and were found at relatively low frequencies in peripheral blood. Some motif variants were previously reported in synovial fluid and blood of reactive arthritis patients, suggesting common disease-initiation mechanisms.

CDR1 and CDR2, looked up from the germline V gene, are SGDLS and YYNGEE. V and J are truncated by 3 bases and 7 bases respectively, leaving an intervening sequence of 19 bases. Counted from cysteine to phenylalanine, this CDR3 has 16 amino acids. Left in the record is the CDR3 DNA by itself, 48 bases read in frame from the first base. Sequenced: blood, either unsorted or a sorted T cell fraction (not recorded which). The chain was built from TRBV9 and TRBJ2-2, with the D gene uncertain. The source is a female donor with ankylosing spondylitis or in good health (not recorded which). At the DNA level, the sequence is TGTGCCAGCAGCGCCGGCTCAGATATGTTGGGCGGGGAGCTGTTTTTT. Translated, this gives CASSAGSDMLGGELFF.